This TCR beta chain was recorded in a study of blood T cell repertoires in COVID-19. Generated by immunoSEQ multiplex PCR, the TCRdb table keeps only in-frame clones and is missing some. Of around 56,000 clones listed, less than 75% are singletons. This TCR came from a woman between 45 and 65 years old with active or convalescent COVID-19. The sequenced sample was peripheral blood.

CDR3: CASSAAGGETQYF. The CDR3 DNA sequence: TGCGCCAGCAGTGCCGCAGGAGGAGAGACCCAGTACTTC. The rearrangement uses TRBV10-1 and TRBJ2-5, with D possibly TRBD2 on 5 matching bases. CDR3 size: 13 residues. The V end lost 4 bases, the J end lost 4 bases, and 10 bases lay between the germline ends. Per germline, CDR1 WNHNN and CDR2 SYGVQD (reference sequence).